The source of this TCR beta chain is a study of shared clonotypes between healthy human individuals (dated by TCRdb to the early 2020s). Background for the entire study: The cohort comprised two women and a few men aged 18 to 49 years. For each donor, CD4 naive and CD4 memory were each run on three plates, CD8 naive on two plates, and CD8 memory on one plate. To estimate repertoire size and how much clonotypes are shared between individuals, the study performed deep sequencing of blood TCR repertoires from roughly five healthy adults. Different laboratories and diverse techniques were used to prepare libraries and sequence TCR repertoires, to increase sequencing depth and limit assay-specific biases. Each donor's leukapheresis produced roughly between roughly 0.94 and 9.5 billion PBMCs. Results the study describes overall, beyond this receptor: Based on pairwise subsampling, the degree of clonotype sharing among donors was expected to be affected by sequencing depth. Because the study included only a small number of donors, the genetic and exposure-history diversity represented was limited. Sampling was restricted to blood, and TCR repertoires in tissues likely differ from the TCR repertoires found in blood. Sharing across several donors was observed for approximately 5% of naive CD4, over 3% of naive CD8, roughly 2.3% of memory CD4, and approximately 0.41% of memory CD8 clonotypes. Even with the large sequencing depth, rarefaction of the sorted-subset datasets indicated that sequencing was incomplete. Estimated clonotype richness was generally larger for naive than for memory subsets. Higher generation probabilities were observed for clonotypes shared by all four sorted-subset donors than for non-shared clonotypes.

The donors were healthy, HIV-negative adults with no recently reported acute infections or vaccinations. Every donor was a Caucasian adult residing in Nashville, Tennessee, USA. Magnetic negative selection was used to enrich CD4+ T cells, after which naive cells were positively selected on CD45RA and the negative fraction became the memory subset. Blood was collected by leukapheresis, and PBMCs were isolated by Ficoll-Histopaque density gradient centrifugation and then cryopreserved in liquid nitrogen vapor phase. Purity and quantity of every magnetically sorted T cell population were checked by analytical flow cytometry. From each sorted fraction, genomic DNA was isolated and quantified by UV absorbance on a Nanodrop 2000c. Including the terminal cysteine and phenylalanine, the CDR3 comprises 14 residues. The entry retains the CDR3 DNA only, 42 bases that are in frame from base 1. V is reduced by 0 bases and J by 7 bases, leaving a spacing of 10 bases between them. The germline V gene encodes CDR1 SGHTA and CDR2 FQGNSA.

TCR CDR3 regions were amplified from genomic DNA by multiplex PCR using the deep immunoSEQ assay. For each cell subset, the extracted genomic DNA was distributed evenly across all wells of several immunoSEQ 96-well plates, and each plate served as one replicate. For sorted subsets, 200 to 250 ng genomic DNA, equal to about 30,000 T cell genomes, was loaded into each replicate PCR. Purified libraries were measured with a Qubit 3.0 fluorometer, size-checked on a Bioanalyzer 2100, and measured again with the KAPA Library Quantification kit. Every immunoSEQ 96-well plate was sequenced on a separate single-read 150-cycle Illumina NextSeq 550 flow cell. For the original study's pipeline: The immunoSEQ output contained only junctional sequences without quality scores, so filtering could not match that applied to full-length reads. Sequences were annotated with PyIR, a Python wrapper for IgBLAST v1.9, using IMGT germline references to assign V/J genes and CDR3. Reads were filtered out if the reads had weak V/J assignments (E-value above 1e-6), no CDR3, stop codons, out-of-frame junctions, or ambiguous translated residues. V3J clonotypes were defined as sequences sharing an identical inferred V gene, J gene, and CDR3 amino acid sequence. The percentage overlap between two repertoires was calculated by dividing the number of shared unique clonotypes by the size of the smaller repertoire. Richness of each repertoire was evaluated using RTK rarefaction, the Chao1 estimator, and Recon v2.1 estimates of unobserved clonotypes. Generation probabilities for all TCRbeta clonotypes obtained by the gDNA method from a handful of donors were computed using OLGA. Held by TCRdb, this immuneACCESS table contains in-frame sequences only and omits some clones. Under half of the omission traces to an unresolved V gene where checked; the cause of the rest is unknown. V, J and clone size reflect that table, while D and trimming were determined from the DNA. The sample records approximately 940,000 clones, over 75% of which are singletons. Together, the top ten hold around 1.5% of the sample.

This clone showed up just a few times. What antigen it recognizes has not been identified. No base quality information exists; no much larger clone differs at one position. This sequence originates from a man younger than 35 in good health. The sample consisted of memory CD4+ T cells sorted from blood. The cell subset or site label on this specimen signifies: CD45RA-negative fraction. Here the chain combines TRBV7-2 and TRBJ1-5; the D gene is unclear. The CDR3: CASSLAGWEQPQHF. The nucleotide sequence reads as follows: TGTGCCAGCAGCTTAGCGGGGTGGGAGCAGCCCCAGCATTTT.